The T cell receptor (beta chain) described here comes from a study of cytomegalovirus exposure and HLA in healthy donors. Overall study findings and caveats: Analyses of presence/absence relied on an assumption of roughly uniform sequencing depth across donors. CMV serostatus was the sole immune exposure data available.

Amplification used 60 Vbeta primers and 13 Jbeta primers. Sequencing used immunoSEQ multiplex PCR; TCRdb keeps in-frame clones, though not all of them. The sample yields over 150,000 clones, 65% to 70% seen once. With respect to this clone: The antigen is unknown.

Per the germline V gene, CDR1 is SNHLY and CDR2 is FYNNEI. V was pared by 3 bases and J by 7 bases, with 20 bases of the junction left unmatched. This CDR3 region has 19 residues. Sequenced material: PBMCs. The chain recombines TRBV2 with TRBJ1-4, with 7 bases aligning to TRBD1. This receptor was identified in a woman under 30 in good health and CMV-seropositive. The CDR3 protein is CASSDFPGQRTPATEKLFF. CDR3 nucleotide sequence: TGTGCCAGCAGTGACTTTCCGGGACAGCGAACGCCGGCGACTGAAAAACTGTTTTTT.